Here is one T cell receptor (beta chain) with its context. Between the trimmed V and J ends, which lost 0 bases and 3 bases, there was a span of 9 bases. Germline V CDR1 and CDR2: SGHRS, YFSETQ. This CDR3 is built from 14 residues. This sample was included in a study of cytomegalovirus exposure and HLA in healthy donors. Primers for the PCR totalled 60 Vbeta and 13 Jbeta. Clones were read by immunoSEQ multiplex PCR, and TCRdb kept only the in-frame ones, dropping some. The sample has 160,000 or so clones; about 72% are singletons. Sequenced: PBMCs. The source is a male donor in good health and CMV-seronegative. The V call is TRBV5-1, the J call TRBJ1-1, with TRBD1 as a possible D gene (5 bases). The CDR3 reads CASSLGWGDTEAFF. The CDR3, as DNA: TGCGCCAGCAGCTTGGGATGGGGGGACACTGAAGCTTTCTTT.